Below are 2 T cell receptor beta chains sequenced from a single sample in a study of Ad26.COV2.S vaccination and SARS-CoV-2 variants. Sequencing used immunoSEQ multiplex PCR; TCRdb keeps in-frame clones, though not all of them. Here the sample spans 300,000 to 500,000 clones, approximately 90% being singletons. Treatment defined: around 19 received Ad26.COV2.S at low or high dose, single or two shots; about five received placebo; per-sample allocation not given. Vaccine and placebo recipients were sampled on day 63 after the first injection. The input for sequencing was peripheral blood, taken in a trial of Ad26.COV2.S vaccine versus placebo. The receptors stem from a person aged 18-60 years who received the Ad26.COV2.S COVID-19 vaccine or a placebo.

The rearrangement joins TRBV5-1 to TRBJ2-2, with D uncertain. V was pared by 2 bases and J by 0 bases, with 14 bases between. Per the germline V gene, CDR1 is SGHRS and CDR2 is YFSETQ. The CDR3 is made up of 17 amino acids. CDR3 nucleotides: TGCGCCAGCAGCTTTGACCCGACTCAGGCGAACACCGGGGAGCTGTTTTTT. Translation: CASSFDPTQANTGELFF.

The count of this clone is one. The chain recombines TRBV5-6 with TRBJ2-3; D is ambiguous. This CDR3 is built from 13 residues. V was trimmed by 5 bases and J by 5 bases, leaving 12 bases between them. The V gene's germline CDR1 is SGHDT and CDR2 YYEEEE. The CDR3 here is CASSGSLLDTQYF. CDR3 DNA sequence: TGTGCCAGCAGTGGGTCACTTCTAGATACGCAGTATTTT.